This is a list of T cell receptor beta chains from one sample in a study of T cell responses to AZD1222 COVID-19 vaccine. Produced via immunoSEQ multiplex PCR; TCRdb's table is partial and in-frame only. This sample carries 100,000 to 150,000 clones, roughly 85% of them seen once, and the ten largest clones take around 4.4%. This material consisted of peripheral blood, taken 28 days after the second AZD1222 dose. The receptors were gathered from an adult who received the AZD1222 COVID-19 vaccine. Both conserved end residues are part of each CDR3. The D gene is left open where the match is weak. Some rows have no size entry. The others give once, few or many, or a class for an expanded clone.

CDR3 DNA	CDR3 protein	D gene	clone size	V gene	J gene
TGTGCCAGCAGCGTATCCTCGGCGGGACAAAACACCGGGGAGCTGTTTTTT	CASSVSSAGQNTGELFF	NA	NA	TRBV9	TRBJ2-2
TGCGCCAGCAGAGAGGGACAGGGGGCACCCTATGGCTACACCTTC	CASREGQGAPYGYTF	TRBD1	once	TRBV5-1	TRBJ1-2
TGTGCCAGCAGCTCCCAGGAGCTGGGGGTTAGAGACACCATATATTTT	CASSSQELGVRDTIYF	NA	NA	TRBV13	TRBJ1-3
TGTGCCAGCAGCTCAGATTCGGGGTTGATCGAGCAGTACTTC	CASSSDSGLIEQYF	NA	few	TRBV7-2	TRBJ2-7
TGTGCCAGCAGCATGGACAGGGGGATACGGGACAATGAGCAGTTCTTC	CASSMDRGIRDNEQFF	TRBD1	NA	TRBV5-6	TRBJ2-1
TGTGCCAGCACCCCTGAAGCGGGCCGGGCCAACGTCCTGACTTTC	CASTPEAGRANVLTF	NA	NA	TRBV7-2	TRBJ2-6
TGTGCCAGCAGCCGTGGGGGGCTAGCCCTCTACTACGAGCAGTACTTC	CASSRGGLALYYEQYF	NA	NA	TRBV3-1/TRBV3-2	TRBJ2-7
TGTGCCAGCAGCCAAACGCAGCGGGGGGCGGCCGGGGAGCTGTTTTTT	CASSQTQRGAAGELFF	TRBD2	NA	TRBV14	TRBJ2-2
TGTGCCAGCAGCGTAGGGACAGAAGAGACCCAGTACTTC	CASSVGTEETQYF	NA	NA	TRBV9	TRBJ2-5
TGTGCCAGCAGCTTAGCGGGGCCCAATCAGCCCCAGCATTTT	CASSLAGPNQPQHF	NA	NA	TRBV7-2	TRBJ1-5
TGTGCCAGCAGCCCGTGGGACGTAGGACGAAGGGAGACCCAGTACTTC	CASSPWDVGRRETQYF	NA	NA	TRBV7-6	TRBJ2-5
TGTGCCAGCAGCTTAGCTCACGGGGGGGGATATGGCTACACCTTC	CASSLAHGGGYGYTF	NA	NA	TRBV7-8	TRBJ1-2
TGTGCCAGCGGAGAGGGCCCTACGGGTGGAAACACCATATATTTT	CASGEGPTGGNTIYF	NA	NA	TRBV7-6	TRBJ1-3
TGTGCCACCAGTGATATCTACAGGGGCCCGAACACCGGGGAGCTGTTTTTT	CATSDIYRGPNTGELFF	TRBD1	NA	TRBV24-1	TRBJ2-2
TGTGCCAGCAGCCCAAACCCGGCAGTAAGCAATTCACCCCTCCACTTT	CASSPNPAVSNSPLHF	NA	NA	TRBV7-2	TRBJ1-6
TGCGCCAGCAGCCAAGACAGTCGGAACACTGAAGCTTTCTTT	CASSQDSRNTEAFF	NA	NA	TRBV5-1	TRBJ1-1
TGTGCCAGCGGGGCGGAGTTGCGGGGCTACACCTTC	CASGAELRGYTF	NA	NA	TRBV2	TRBJ1-2
TGCGCCAGCAGCTACGGACAGGGAGGGGCCGCTGATGAAAAACTGTTTTTT	CASSYGQGGAADEKLFF	TRBD1	NA	TRBV5-1	TRBJ1-4
TGTGCCAGCAGTTCGGACAGGGTGGGTACTGAAGCTTTCTTT	CASSSDRVGTEAFF	TRBD1	NA	TRBV6-2/TRBV6-3	TRBJ1-1
TGCGCCAGCAGCAGTAGCGGGGGCCTCACAGATACGCAGTATTTT	CASSSSGGLTDTQYF	TRBD2	NA	TRBV5-1	TRBJ2-3
TGTGCCAGCAGGCGCGATACAGGGTTTAATTCACCCCTCCACTTT	CASRRDTGFNSPLHF	NA	NA	TRBV2	TRBJ1-6
TGTGCCAGCAGCGTATCATCCAGGGCTAACTATGGCTACACCTTC	CASSVSSRANYGYTF	NA	NA	TRBV9	TRBJ1-2
TGTGCCAGCAGTCGGGGGGACAGCTTTGAAAAACTGTTTTTT	CASSRGDSFEKLFF	TRBD1	NA	TRBV7-9	TRBJ1-4